This T cell receptor (beta chain) was observed in a study of breast tumors, draining lymph nodes, adjacent tissues. Study results and caveats: Most tumor T cells seemingly derive from lymph node, then expand in tumor. Compared with lymph nodes, tumors were less diverse; compared with nontumor tissue, more. Data only fit, rather than demonstrated, lymph node origin of most tumor T cells. Compared with basal-like, luminal-like tumors shared significantly more repertoire with nontumor tissue.

Samples came from axillary lymph nodes draining the breast cancer. TCRdb re-analysed the multiplex PCR reads in MiXCR, keeping a single row per CDR3 protein. The sample holds about 140,000 distinct CDR3 sequences, 30% to 35% seen once. V lost 0 bases, J lost 0 bases, and 12 bases lay in between. CDR1 is SGDLS and CDR2 is YYNGEE in the germline V gene. The CDR3 is 16 amino acids. A note on this clonotype: The antigen is unknown.

This chain connects TRBV9 to TRBJ1-2, with a weak D call TRBD1 (5 bases). The sequence was obtained from a female donor with breast cancer. Some clones in this sample may be carry-over from other donors' samples. Sample: axillary lymph node tissue. Written as DNA, the CDR3 is TGTGCCAGCAGCGTAGTTTCGCAGGGCGCTAACTATGGCTACACCTTC. Amino acid sequence: CASSVVSQGANYGYTF.